This T cell receptor beta chain is from a study of OX40 agonist ivuxolimab in advanced cancers. On the study more broadly: Clinicians treated patients with ivuxolimab, an agonistic anti-OX40 (CD134) antibody. Study results and caveats: Partial responders receiving 0.1-3.0 mg/kg showed among the lowest clonal expansion. Both CD4+ and CD8+ T cell populations in blood had undergone clonal expansion by week 6 at 0.1 to 3.0 mg/kg.

As for this clone: As yet, its antigen is unknown.

The CDR3 has 13 amino acids. CDR1 is SGHVS, CDR2 FQNEAQ, per germline. After removal of 5 bases from V and 3 bases from J, the junction contained 3 bases not matched to a gene. The data were produced by immunoSEQ multiplex PCR, yet TCRdb's version contains in-frame clones alone and is incomplete. The sample contains about 86,000 clones, 87% of which appear only once. Peripheral blood came from all dose cohorts at three timepoints. The rearrangement joins TRBV7-8 to TRBJ1-1; 7 bases line up with TRBD1. Specimen: CD4+ or CD8+ T cells sorted from blood, collected in a trial of the OX40 agonist ivuxolimab. The receptor was isolated from an adult with an advanced solid tumor such as melanoma, head and neck, liver or kidney cancer. CDR3 DNA sequence: TGTGCCAGCAGCCCAGGGACAGACACTGAAGCTTTCTTT. It is translated as CASSPGTDTEAFF.